These 19 T cell receptor beta chains came from one sample sequenced in a study of beta chain features in type 1 diabetes. Reverse transcription of all isolated RNA meant that expressed TCRB transcripts were sequenced. Data came from immunoSEQ multiplex PCR; TCRdb stores just in-frame clones and leaves some out. The sample lists some 150,000 clones, about 9.4% seen once, with 1.3% in the top ten. Sequenced material: naive CD4+ T cells from blood. These receptors all come from a young man in good health.

For this clone: Sequence at one end of the junction differs from germline and may be a read error. V and J are TRBV6-5 and TRBJ2-5; weak D call: TRBD2 (5 bases). The CDR3 length is 15 residues. Germline V gene data show CDR1 as MNHEY and CDR2 as SVGAGI. The CDR3 nucleotides read TGTGCCATCAGTGGAGGTCCACCGTACCAAGAGACCCAGTACTTC. This encodes CAISGGPPYQETQYF.

The sample holds a few counts of this clone. The chain is built from TRBV28 and TRBJ1-2, with unresolved D. The ends were cut back, 5 bases at V and 8 bases at J, with 12 bases in the middle. The CDR3 extends over 12 amino acids. CDR1 MDHEN and CDR2 SYDVKM come from the germline V gene. The CDR3 coding sequence is TGTGCCAGCAGTCCTGGACCGGGGGGCTACACCTTC. It specifies CASSPGPGGYTF.

This clone was counted only a few times. The chain combines TRBV7-2 with TRBJ2-3; weak D call: TRBD2 (5 bases). With 3 bases removed from V and 9 bases from J, the gap between germline ends came to 19 bases. Germline CDR1 SGHTA, CDR2 FQGNSA. The CDR3 contains 15 residues. The DNA of the CDR3 is TGTGCCAGCAGCTTTACGGGGAGCCCCGCCGGCACGCAGTATTTT. As protein: CASSFTGSPAGTQYF.

The chain links TRBV7-2 to TRBJ2-5, with D possibly being TRBD2 (7 bases). V gave up 0 bases and J gave up 2 bases, with 16 bases separating them. This CDR3 comprises 17 residues. The germline V gene encodes CDR1 SGHTA and CDR2 FQGNSA. The CDR3 DNA reads as TGTGCCAGCAGCTTAGCGTTTGCGGGGGCCGCTCAAGAGACCCAGTACTTC. Amino acid sequence: CASSLAFAGAAQETQYF.

This sequence joins TRBV19 and TRBJ1-5, with 7 bases identical to TRBD1. The CDR3 length is 13 residues. V lost 7 bases and J lost 3; bases outside the gene matches: 3. From germline, CDR1 is LNHDA and CDR2 SQIVND (reference sequence). The CDR3: CASKDRANQPQHF. DNA of the CDR3: TGTGCCAGTAAAGACAGGGCCAATCAGCCCCAGCATTTT.

V gene TRBV7-2 combines with J gene TRBJ2-2; TRBD1 aligns across 8 bases. The CDR3 has 15 amino acids. The trim removed 7 bases at V and 0 bases at J, leaving 4 bases unmatched. CDR1 is SGHTA and CDR2 is FQGNSA in the germline V gene. The CDR3 region is CASTQGAANTGELFF. CDR3 coding DNA: TGTGCCAGCACCCAGGGGGCAGCGAACACCGGGGAGCTGTTTTTT.

This clone was seen a handful of times. The chain links TRBV6-1 to TRBJ2-5; perhaps TRBD2 as D (5 bases). The germline gives CDR1 MNHNS, CDR2 SASEGT. V shed 10 bases and J shed 5 bases, with 11 bases lying between them. The CDR3 runs 11 residues. The CDR3: CAMRAVETQYF. In DNA form, the CDR3 reads TGTGCCATGCGGGCAGTTGAGACCCAGTACTTC.

There are a few counts of this clone. V usage is TRBV7-2 and J usage is TRBJ2-3; 7 bases agree with TRBD1. Germline V gene lookup returns CDR1 SGHTA and CDR2 FQGNSA. CDR3 size: 13 residues. V dropped 4 bases and J dropped 4; count of bases not matched to a gene: 2. The CDR3 loop reads CASSSGQADTQYF. CDR3 sequence (DNA): TGTGCCAGCAGCTCCGGACAGGCAGATACGCAGTATTTT.

The chain recombines TRBV6-4 with TRBJ1-1; D gene ambiguous. V was shortened by 2 bases and J by 6 bases, with 7 bases between the two germline ends. CDR3 size: 12 residues. CDR1 is MRHNA, CDR2 SNTAGT, per germline. CDR3 bases: TGTGCCAGCAGTGACGGCGGGGCTGAAGCTTTCTTT. Encoded protein: CASSDGGAEAFF.

The rearrangement joins TRBV7-2 to TRBJ1-2; 7 nucleotides align to TRBD1. V shed 5 bases, J shed 6 bases, and the junction held 3 bases outside the gene matches. Per germline, CDR1 SGHTA and CDR2 FQGNSA. The CDR3 contains 12 residues. For the CDR3, the DNA is TGTGCCAGCAGCCCGACAGGGAATGGCTACACCTTC. It translates to CASSPTGNGYTF.

The chain has TRBV7-9 and TRBJ2-2; TRBD1 might be the D (6 bases). Trimming left V 6 bases short and J 6 bases short, with 14 bases between. The CDR3 is 14 amino acids. The V gene's germline CDR1 is SEHNR and CDR2 FQNEAQ (reference sequence). The CDR3 spells CASSFLGGSGELFF. As DNA, the CDR3 is TGTGCCAGCAGTTTCCTAGGGGGTTCCGGGGAGCTGTTTTTT.

The J gene is TRBJ1-3, the V gene TRBV9; tentatively, D is TRBD1 (5 bases). The germline CDR1 and CDR2 sequences are SGDLS and YYNGEE. V shed 0 bases and J shed 2 bases, with 9 bases lying between them. CDR3 length: 15 residues. Here the CDR3 reads CASSVVGGTGNTIYF. The CDR3 DNA follows: TGTGCCAGCAGCGTAGTGGGGGGAACTGGAAACACCATATATTTT.

The CDR3 loop is CASSFRGQGASPLHF. CDR3 DNA: TGTGCCAGCAGCTTTAGAGGACAGGGGGCCTCACCCCTCCACTTT. J is TRBJ1-6 and V is TRBV7-9; 11 bases line up with TRBD1. The CDR3 spans 15 residues. CDR1 is SEHNR, CDR2 FQNEAQ, per germline (reference sequence). The J segment lost 10 bases and the V segment lost 3 bases, leaving 5 bases of the junction unmatched.

The CDR3 region has the DNA TGTGCCAGCAGTTCTAGGTCCTACGAGCAGTACTTC. Its translation is CASSSRSYEQYF. The V gene is TRBV27, the J gene TRBJ2-7; no clear D gene. Germline V gene lookup returns CDR1 MNHEY and CDR2 SMNVEV (reference sequence). Trimming took 4 bases from V and 1 from J, leaving 5 bases between them. The CDR3 extends over 12 amino acids.

This clone was found a few times. The rearrangement links TRBV19 to TRBJ2-3; D gene unclear. Germline-derived CDR1 and CDR2 are LNHDA and SQIVND (reference sequence). Trimming stripped 5 bases from V and 2 bases from J, with 11 bases between. This CDR3 comprises 14 residues. CDR3 bases: TGTGCCAGTAGTTCCCTGGCATCCACAGATACGCAGTATTTT. Translation: CASSSLASTDTQYF.

The chain joins TRBV27 to TRBJ2-7; D is perhaps TRBD1 (6 bases). Trimming left V 6 bases short and J 2 bases short, with 17 bases between. The CDR3 loop spans 15 amino acids. Germline V gives CDR1 MNHEY, CDR2 SMNVEV (reference sequence). The CDR3 spells CASRSGGTPTYEQYF. CDR3 nucleotide sequence: TGTGCCAGCAGATCCGGTGGGACACCTACCTACGAGCAGTACTTC.

There are a few counts of this clone. V gene TRBV7-2 combines with J gene TRBJ1-2; D remains unclear. This CDR3 contains 15 residues. CDR1 and CDR2 (germline): SGHTA, FQGNSA. The ends were cut back, 0 bases at V and 3 bases at J, with 11 bases in the middle. CDR3 loop: CASSLASEGDYGYTF. The CDR3 DNA sequence: TGTGCCAGCAGCTTAGCGTCGGAGGGAGACTATGGCTACACCTTC.

The chain links TRBV27 to TRBJ2-7; 11 bases align to TRBD2. The CDR3 covers 17 residues. The J segment lost 4 bases and the V segment lost 1 base, leaving 9 bases of the junction unmatched. Per the germline V gene, CDR1 is MNHEY and CDR2 is SMNVEV (reference sequence). Here the CDR3 reads CASSLLGSGTSGYEQYF. The DNA for the CDR3 is TGTGCCAGCAGTTTATTAGGATCCGGGACTAGCGGTTACGAGCAGTACTTC.

The chain couples TRBV6-5 to TRBJ1-1; 7 bases align to TRBD1. The CDR3 extends over 14 amino acids. The germline V gene has CDR1 MNHEY and CDR2 SVGAGI. J was trimmed by 6 bases and V by 6 bases; bases with no gene match: 10. CDR3 residues: CASREQGWRPEAFF. CDR3 DNA: TGTGCCAGCAGGGAACAGGGGTGGAGGCCTGAAGCTTTCTTT.